Presented here are 24 T cell receptor beta chains from one specimen sequenced in a study of metastatic and nonmetastatic thyroid tumors. Every patient was untreated before thyroid surgery. TCRdb reprocessed the PCR reads via MiXCR. The sample lists fewer than 55,000 clones, 16% occurring once. Material: blood. These receptors all stem from a female donor with papillary thyroid cancer or a benign thyroid nodule (not recorded which). Some clones in this sample may be carry-over from other donors' samples.

The rearrangement links TRBV14 to TRBJ2-4; D remains unclear. The CDR3 has 13 amino acids. V shed 4 bases and J shed 0 bases, with 4 bases lying between them. In germline, CDR1 is SGHDN, CDR2 FVKESK. The CDR3 loop is CASSPLAKNIQYF. CDR3 DNA: TGTGCCAGCAGCCCTCTAGCCAAAAACATTCAGTACTTC.

The sample holds many counts of this clone. The chain recombines TRBV12-3 or TRBV12-4 with TRBJ1-1; a weak D match, TRBD1 (5 bases). This CDR3 has 15 residues. Trimming shortened V by 3 bases and J by 5 bases, and 16 bases separated the two germline ends. CDR3 in amino acids: CASSFYRSYATEAFF. The DNA for the CDR3 is TGTGCCAGCAGTTTTTACAGGAGTTATGCGACTGAAGCTTTCTTT.

This clone was detected only a few times. This rearrangement joins TRBV2 to TRBJ2-7; TRBD2 aligns across 7 bases. The V and J ends lost 10 bases and 4 bases, in that order; junction bases with no gene match: 13. Germline-derived CDR1 and CDR2 are SNHLY and FYNNEI. The CDR3 consists of 14 residues. CDR3 amino acids: CAIKSPGLSYEQYF. CDR3 nucleotide sequence: TGTGCCATCAAATCCCCGGGACTAAGTTACGAGCAGTACTTC.

This chain connects TRBV6-1 to TRBJ2-6; D is perhaps TRBD1 (5 bases). The CDR3 consists of 16 residues. Germline V gene lookup returns CDR1 MNHNS and CDR2 SASEGT. V was pared by 6 bases and J by 15 bases, with 27 bases between. CDR3 sequence reads: CASSPSSGYGAKALTF. DNA for the CDR3: TGTGCCAGCAGCCCCTCGTCGGGCTATGGGGCCAAAGCCCTGACTTTC.

This clone was seen repeatedly, ten times or more. V gene TRBV27 combines with J gene TRBJ2-6; 7 nucleotides align to TRBD1. Germline V gene lookup returns CDR1 MNHEY and CDR2 SMNVEV (reference sequence). The J segment lost 0 bases and the V segment lost 8 bases, leaving 7 bases of the junction unmatched. The CDR3 is 16 amino acids. CDR3 protein: CASGQAGGSGANVLTF. CDR3 bases: TGTGCCAGCGGCCAGGCAGGGGGCTCTGGGGCCAACGTCCTGACTTTC.

The chain recombines TRBV11-2 with TRBJ1-6; 9 bases align to TRBD1. In germline, CDR1 is SGHAT, CDR2 FQNNGV. This CDR3 region has 16 residues. V dropped 0 bases and J dropped 7; count of bases not matched to a gene: 4. The CDR3 sequence: CASSLDGTGKNSPLHF. As DNA, the CDR3 is TGTGCCAGCAGCTTAGATGGGACAGGGAAGAATTCACCCCTCCACTTT.

This clone was recorded at least ten times. The gene calls are TRBV4-1 and TRBJ2-1, with 11 bases lining up with TRBD1. The CDR3 sequence is 16 residues long. Germline lookup yields CDR1 MGHRA and CDR2 YSYEKL. J lost 6 bases, V lost 1 base, and 5 bases had no gene match. CDR3 loop: CASSQAGTGGSNEQFF. DNA of the CDR3: TGCGCCAGCAGCCAAGCCGGGACAGGGGGGAGCAATGAGCAGTTCTTC.

This clone was seen a few times. Given a much more abundant clone one base away, this may be a read error. The chain recombines TRBV15 with TRBJ1-4, with D maybe TRBD1 (6 bases). CDR3 length: 14 amino acids. Trimming left V 7 bases short and J 4 bases short, with 13 bases between. Germline-derived CDR1 and CDR2 are LNHNV and YYDKDF (reference sequence). The CDR3 spells CATIPRGGNEKLFF. The CDR3 bases are TGTGCCACCATCCCCCGAGGGGGTAATGAAAAACTGTTTTTT. The full variable domain, completed using reference TRBV15 and TRBJ1-4, is DAMVIQNPRYQVTQFGKPVTLSCSQTLNHNVMYWYQQKSSQAPKLLFHYYDKDFNNEADTPDNFQSRRPNTSFCFLDIRSPGLGDTAMYLCATIPRGGNEKLFFGSGTQLSVL.

This clone was seen ten or more times. The CDR3 bases are TGCGCCAGCAGTGTCGGGCTAGCGGGAGGGCAGGCTGAGCAGTTCTTC. It is translated as CASSVGLAGGQAEQFF. The genes are TRBV10-1 and TRBJ2-1; 12 bases are shared with TRBD2. This CDR3 has 16 residues. With 4 bases clipped from V and 9 bases from J, the junction kept 10 bases outside the gene matches. Per germline, CDR1 WNHNN and CDR2 SYGVQD (reference sequence).

To note about this clone: The conserved phenylalanine or tryptophan normally closing the CDR3 is absent here, so this likely arose from a read error. This chain links TRBV6-1 with TRBJ2-2; D could derive from TRBD1 or TRBD2 (6 bases each). This CDR3 is 14 amino acids long. Per germline, CDR1 MNHNS and CDR2 SASEGT. The V and J ends lost 6 bases and 7 bases respectively, with 15 bases between them. The CDR3 is CASRLGGGHGELFC. The CDR3 bases are TGTGCCAGCAGGCTAGGGGGAGGCCACGGGGAGCTGTTTTGT.

The V call is TRBV20-1, the J call TRBJ2-1; TRBD2 agrees at 8 bases. Germline V gives CDR1 DFQATT, CDR2 SNEGSKA (reference sequence). The junction had 9 bases not matched to a gene; V was cut back by 3 bases and J by 5 bases. This CDR3 spans 15 amino acids. In DNA, the CDR3 is TGCAGTGCTAGGAGAGGTTTAGCGGGAAACAATGAGCAGTTCTTC. It is translated as CSARRGLAGNNEQFF.

V is TRBV6-1 and J is TRBJ2-1, with 11 bases identical to TRBD2. With 4 bases clipped from V and 5 bases from J, the junction kept 13 bases outside the gene matches. Germline assignment: CDR1 MNHNS and CDR2 SASEGT. The CDR3 has 18 amino acids. The CDR3 DNA is TGTGCCAGCAGTGGTCTGGGGTTTAGCGGGAGGGCCGACAATGAGCAGTTCTTC. As protein: CASSGLGFSGRADNEQFF.

This clone was counted ten times or more. The germline gene is not matched at one end of the junction; a read error may be the cause. The gene calls are TRBV6-1 and TRBJ2-1; TRBD1 or TRBD2 may be the D gene (5 bases each). The germline V gene has CDR1 MNHNS and CDR2 SASEGT. The CDR3 is 16 amino acids. Here the CDR3 DNA reads TGTGCCAGCAGACGGACCGGGACCGAGTCCTACAATGAGCAGCTCTTC. It yields the protein CASRRTGTESYNEQLF.

This clone was counted ten times or more. J is TRBJ1-5 and V is TRBV7-9; D uncertain. Germline V gene lookup returns CDR1 SEHNR and CDR2 FQNEAQ (reference sequence). The CDR3 spans 13 residues. V was trimmed by 2 bases and J by 7 bases, leaving 9 bases between them. In DNA, the CDR3 is TGTGCCAGCAGCTTAAGCTACGGGCAGCCCCAGCATTTT. Protein product: CASSLSYGQPQHF.

This clone was detected ten times or more. The V gene is TRBV29-1, the J gene TRBJ1-1, with D hard to call. Trimming shortened V by 8 bases and J by 3 bases, and 7 bases separated the two germline ends. The CDR3 is 10 residues long. Per germline, CDR1 SQVTM and CDR2 ANQGSEA. CDR3 nucleotides: TGCAGCTCCGAGGACACTGAAGCTTTCTTT. This sequence encodes CSSEDTEAFF.

The chain couples TRBV24-1 to TRBJ2-1; tentatively, D is TRBD2 (6 bases). This CDR3 spans 18 amino acids. The germline V and J ends were trimmed by 6 bases and 0 bases, with 20 bases remaining between them. Germline V lookup: CDR1 KGHDR, CDR2 SFDVKD. CDR3 loop: CATSTGGCWYSSYNEQFF. The CDR3, as DNA: TGTGCCACCAGTACCGGGGGTTGCTGGTATAGCTCCTACAATGAGCAGTTCTTC.

This clone was seen many times. This rearrangement joins TRBV5-1 to TRBJ1-2; possible D gene TRBD1, 6 bases. Trimming took off 3 bases at V and 1 base at J, with 16 bases between the two ends. The CDR3 loop spans 16 amino acids. Germline CDR1 SGHRS, CDR2 YFSETQ. The CDR3, as DNA: TGCGCCAGCAGCTCCTCGGAGGGGGGACTTAACTATGGCTACACCTTC. Protein: CASSSSEGGLNYGYTF. The complete variable domain, with remaining parts taken from reference TRBV5-1 and TRBJ1-2, reads KAGVTQTPRYLIKTRGQQVTLSCSPISGHRSVSWYQQTPGQGLQFLFEYFSETQRNKGNFPGRFSGRQFSNSRSEMNVSTLELGDSALYLCASSSSEGGLNYGYTFGSGTRLTVV.

This clone came up a few times. The chain recombines TRBV27 with TRBJ1-1; D call uncertain. Trimming stripped 8 bases from V and 7 bases from J, with 14 bases between. The germline V gene has CDR1 MNHEY and CDR2 SMNVEV (reference sequence). The CDR3 has 12 residues. Here the CDR3 reads CASGDQIIEAFF. For the CDR3, the DNA is TGTGCCAGCGGAGATCAGATCATTGAAGCTTTCTTT.

This clone was detected ten times or more. V gene TRBV12-3 or TRBV12-4 combines with J gene TRBJ2-3; D not certain. The V and J ends lost 6 bases and 2 bases respectively, with 3 bases between them. This CDR3 spans 11 amino acids. The CDR3 DNA follows: TGTGCCAGCAGCCTCACAGATACGCAGTATTTT. This translates into CASSLTDTQYF.

This clone was counted a few times. The V and J genes are TRBV12-3 or TRBV12-4 and TRBJ2-1; 7 nucleotides align to TRBD2. Losses at the gene ends were 5 bases for V and 5 bases for J; bases not matched to a gene: 9. This CDR3 region has 15 residues. Written as DNA, the CDR3 is TGTGCCAGCAGTCTCACCTGGACTAGTAACAATGAGCAGTTCTTC. It encodes CASSLTWTSNNEQFF.

This clone was observed at least ten times. The genes are TRBV19 and TRBJ2-1; 10 bases are shared with TRBD2. The CDR3 spans 14 residues. CDR1 LNHDA and CDR2 SQIVND come from the germline V gene (reference sequence). Trimming took 8 bases from V and 7 from J; bases not matched to a gene: 8. This CDR3 is CASGLAGAPNEQFF. CDR3 bases: TGTGCCAGTGGGCTAGCGGGAGCTCCAAATGAGCAGTTCTTC. The complete variable domain, with remaining parts taken from reference TRBV19 and TRBJ2-1, reads DGGITQSPKYLFRKEGQNVTLSCEQNLNHDAMYWYRQDPGQGLRLIYYSQIVNDFQKGDIAEGYSVSREKKESFPLTVTSAQKNPTAFYLCASGLAGAPNEQFFGPGTRLTVL.

At least ten counts were recorded for this clone. The V call is TRBV6-1, the J call TRBJ2-1; possible D gene TRBD2, 5 bases. Per germline, CDR1 MNHNS and CDR2 SASEGT. The CDR3 contains 12 residues. V lost 5 bases and J lost 9, with 11 bases in between. CDR3 in amino acids: CASSLRDSEQFF. Here the CDR3 DNA reads TGTGCCAGCAGTCTGAGGGATAGTGAGCAGTTCTTC.

V usage is TRBV5-1 and J usage is TRBJ2-1; no reliable D call. Germline values: CDR1 SGHRS, CDR2 YFSETQ. V lost 5 bases and J 5 bases, leaving 17 bases between the germline ends. The CDR3 covers 15 residues. The CDR3, as DNA: TGCGCCAGCAGATTCGACTCGCCGTTAAACAATGAGCAGTTCTTC. It codes for CASRFDSPLNNEQFF.

This clone was counted only a few times. V is TRBV6-1 and J is TRBJ2-7; 11 bases line up with TRBD2. V shed 1 base and J 2 bases; nucleotides not matched to a gene: 1. The CDR3 is made up of 15 amino acids. Germline values: CDR1 MNHNS, CDR2 SASEGT. CDR3 DNA sequence: TGTGCCAGCAGTGAAGTGGGACTAGCGGCCTACGAGCAGTACTTC. Translation gives CASSEVGLAAYEQYF.